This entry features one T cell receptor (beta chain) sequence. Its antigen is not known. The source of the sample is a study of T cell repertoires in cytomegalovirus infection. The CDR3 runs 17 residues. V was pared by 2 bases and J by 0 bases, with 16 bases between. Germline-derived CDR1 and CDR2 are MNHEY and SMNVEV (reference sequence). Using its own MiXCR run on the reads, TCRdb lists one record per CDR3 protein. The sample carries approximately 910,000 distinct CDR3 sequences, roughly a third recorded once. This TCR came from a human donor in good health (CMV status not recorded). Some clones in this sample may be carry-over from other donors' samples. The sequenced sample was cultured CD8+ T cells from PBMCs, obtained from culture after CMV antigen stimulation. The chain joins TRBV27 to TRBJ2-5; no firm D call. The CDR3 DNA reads TGTGCCAGCAGTTTAGAGCGCCGAACACCGTACCAAGAGACCCAGTACTTC. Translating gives CASSLERRTPYQETQYF.